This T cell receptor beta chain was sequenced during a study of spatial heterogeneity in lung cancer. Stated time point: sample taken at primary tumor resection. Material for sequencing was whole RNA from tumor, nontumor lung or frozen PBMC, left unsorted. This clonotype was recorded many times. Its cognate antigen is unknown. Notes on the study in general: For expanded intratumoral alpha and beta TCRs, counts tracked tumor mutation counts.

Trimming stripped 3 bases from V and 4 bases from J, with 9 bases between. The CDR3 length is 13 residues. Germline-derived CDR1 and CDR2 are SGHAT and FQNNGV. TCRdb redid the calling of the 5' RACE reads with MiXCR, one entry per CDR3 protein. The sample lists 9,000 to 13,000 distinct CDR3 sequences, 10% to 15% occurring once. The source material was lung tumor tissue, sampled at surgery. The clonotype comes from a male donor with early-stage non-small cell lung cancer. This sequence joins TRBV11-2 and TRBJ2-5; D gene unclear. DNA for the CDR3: TGTGCCAGCAGCTTCATGGGCTTAGAGACCCAGTACTTC. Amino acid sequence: CASSFMGLETQYF.